The 16 T cell receptor beta chains presented below share a single source sample, sequenced in a study of molecular identifiers for immune sequencing clone quantification. MiXCR was run by TCRdb on the PCR reads, yielding one entry per CDR3 protein. This table has about 640,000 distinct CDR3 sequences, less than 20% appearing once. The sample was naive CD8+ T cells from blood, with Jurkat cell RNA spiked in. Subset meaning: FACS-sorted CD8+CD4-CCR7+CD45RA+ naive T cells. The receptors stem from a human donor in good health. Some libraries in this study had Jurkat cell RNA spiked in.

This chain links TRBV4-3 with TRBJ2-5; TRBD1 aligns across 12 bases. This CDR3 contains 16 residues. Germline loops: CDR1 LGHNA, CDR2 YSLEER. After removal of 0 bases from V and 4 bases from J, the junction contained 3 bases not matched to a gene. The CDR3 reads CASSQDRDRGLETQYF. The DNA of the CDR3 is TGCGCCAGCAGCCAAGATAGGGACAGGGGGCTAGAGACCCAGTACTTC.

For the CDR3, the DNA is TGTGCCAGCAGTTACTCGGTGACTAGCAACTACAATGAGCAGTTCTTC. Protein: CASSYSVTSNYNEQFF. V is TRBV6-5 and J is TRBJ2-1; 7 nucleotides agree with TRBD2. Germline values: CDR1 MNHEY, CDR2 SVGAGI. CDR3 size: 16 residues. Trimming at V came to 0 bases and at J to 3 bases, leaving 5 bases not matched to a gene.

This clonotype was detected ten times or more. This rearrangement joins TRBV7-2 to TRBJ1-3; TRBD1 is a possible D gene (5 bases). V was pared by 5 bases and J by 0 bases, with 11 bases between. Germline lookup yields CDR1 SGHTA and CDR2 FQGNSA. The CDR3 runs 15 residues. The CDR3: CASSTGRSSGNTIYF. CDR3 nucleotide sequence: TGTGCCAGCAGCACGGGACGGTCCTCTGGAAACACCATATATTTT.

There are many counts of this clonotype. V is TRBV28 and J is TRBJ2-3; D remains unclear. Per germline, CDR1 MDHEN and CDR2 SYDVKM. V was cut by 3 bases and J by 8 bases, with 6 bases left in between. There are 11 residues in the CDR3. CDR3 coding DNA: TGTGCCAGCAGTTTCAGTACTACGCAGTATTTT. This codes for CASSFSTTQYF.

Many counts were recorded for this clonotype. The V gene is TRBV19, the J gene TRBJ1-2; no clear D gene. This CDR3 is 12 amino acids long. Germline lookup yields CDR1 LNHDA and CDR2 SQIVND (reference sequence). V lost 3 bases and J lost 2, with 4 bases in between. This CDR3 reads CASSMSNYGYTF. CDR3 DNA sequence: TGTGCCAGTAGTATGTCGAACTATGGCTACACCTTC.

In its sample, this clonotype was seen many times. V gene TRBV27 combines with J gene TRBJ1-3; 7 nucleotides align to TRBD1. In germline, CDR1 is MNHEY, CDR2 SMNVEV (reference sequence). The V and J ends lost 3 bases and 4 bases, in that order; junction bases with no gene match: 6. There are 15 residues in the CDR3. Here the CDR3 reads CASSLEGALGNTIYF. The CDR3 DNA reads as TGTGCCAGCAGTTTGGAGGGGGCCTTAGGAAACACCATATATTTT.

The V call is TRBV12-3 or TRBV12-4, the J call TRBJ2-2; D gene uncertain. Trimming cost V 3 bases and J 3 bases, with 14 bases left between them. The CDR3 has 16 residues. The CDR3 region has the DNA TGTGCCAGCAGTTTGCATAGGCTTTCGGACACCGGGGAGCTGTTTTTT. Translated, it gives CASSLHRLSDTGELFF.

Note on this clonotype: This may be a read error: a much more frequent sequence differs by one nucleotide. The DNA for the CDR3 is TGTGCCAGCGGTGCCCCATGGCCCCAGCATTTT. Its translation: CASGAPWPQHF. The chain carries TRBV28 and TRBJ1-5, with D uncertain. With 8 bases removed from V and 9 bases from J, the gap between germline ends came to 11 bases. The CDR3 is 11 residues long. CDR1 is MDHEN, CDR2 SYDVKM, per germline.

The sample holds many counts of this clonotype. The chain employs TRBV11-2 and TRBJ2-2; D gene ambiguous. This CDR3 spans 16 amino acids. With 3 bases removed from V and 2 bases from J, the gap between germline ends came to 13 bases. The germline gives CDR1 SGHAT, CDR2 FQNNGV. The CDR3 reads CASSFFLGQNTGELFF. The CDR3 bases are TGTGCCAGCAGCTTTTTTCTGGGCCAAAACACCGGGGAGCTGTTTTTT.

This clonotype was detected many times. The chain links TRBV6-5 to TRBJ1-5; D is unresolved. The CDR3 is 13 amino acids. Germline CDR1 is MNHEY and CDR2 is SVGAGI. V shed 6 bases and J shed 3 bases, with 9 bases lying between them. CDR3 DNA: TGTGCCAGCAGCCCCGTTAACAATCAGCCCCAGCATTTT. Amino acid sequence: CASSPVNNQPQHF.

This clonotype was observed many times. J is TRBJ2-6 and V is TRBV6-5; D is perhaps TRBD2 (6 bases). Trimming took 6 bases from V and 1 from J, leaving 22 bases between them. Per germline, CDR1 MNHEY and CDR2 SVGAGI. CDR3 length: 19 amino acids. CDR3 sequence reads: CASSGRRGAGGSGANVLTF. The DNA of the CDR3 is TGTGCCAGCAGCGGACGTAGAGGGGCCGGGGGATCTGGGGCCAACGTCCTGACTTTC.

Worth noting for this clonotype: A much larger clone differs from this one at a single base, so this may be a read error. The chain combines TRBV4-3 with TRBJ2-2; tentative D call: TRBD2 (6 bases). The length of the CDR3 is 14 residues. Germline V gene sequence: CDR1 LGHNA, CDR2 YSLEER. CDR3 DNA sequence: TGCGCCAGCAGCCTCCAGCGAAACACCGGGGAGGTGTTTTTT. Protein: CASSLQRNTGEVFF.

A word on this clonotype: A much larger clone differs by one base, so this may be a read error. The chain joins TRBV5-5 to TRBJ1-5, with D possibly being TRBD1 (6 bases). The CDR3 extends over 15 amino acids. Looked up from germline, CDR1 is SGHKS and CDR2 is YYEKEE (reference sequence). V lost 7 bases and J 0 bases, leaving 14 bases between the germline ends. DNA for the CDR3: TGTGCCAGCGGTCGGGACACCCTTAGCAATCAGCCCCAGCATTTT. This codes for CASGRDTLSNQPQHF.

This clonotype was detected a few times. V and J are TRBV15 and TRBJ2-5; either TRBD1 or TRBD2 may supply D (5 bases each). Germline CDR1 reads LNHNV; CDR2 reads YYDKDF (reference sequence). Trimming took 1 base from V and 0 from J, leaving 18 bases between them. This CDR3 region has 18 residues. The CDR3 DNA reads TGTGCCACCAGCAGAGCATCCTCCGGGACGGGGTACCAAGAGACCCAGTACTTC. This sequence encodes CATSRASSGTGYQETQYF.

This clonotype was found a few times. This chain uses TRBV4-1 with TRBJ1-2; the match to TRBD1 covers 10 bases. V shed 5 bases, J shed 0 bases, and the junction held 12 bases outside the gene matches. Looked up from germline, CDR1 is MGHRA and CDR2 is YSYEKL. The CDR3 loop spans 18 amino acids. The CDR3 DNA is TGCGCCAGCAGCTCATATTACGCAGGGACAGGGGCTAACTATGGCTACACCTTC. It codes for CASSSYYAGTGANYGYTF.

Note on this clonotype: A read error may be the cause here, since a much bigger clone is one base away. The chain links TRBV20-1 to TRBJ2-7, with a weak D call TRBD1 (5 bases). This CDR3 has 15 residues. CDR1 and CDR2 from the germline V gene are DFQATT and SNEGSKA (reference sequence). Trimming left V 6 bases short and J 2 bases short, with 20 bases between. The CDR3 nucleotides are TGCAGTGCCGTTCCGTACAGGACATACCCCTACGAGCAGTACTTC. It is translated as CSAVPYRTYPYEQYF.